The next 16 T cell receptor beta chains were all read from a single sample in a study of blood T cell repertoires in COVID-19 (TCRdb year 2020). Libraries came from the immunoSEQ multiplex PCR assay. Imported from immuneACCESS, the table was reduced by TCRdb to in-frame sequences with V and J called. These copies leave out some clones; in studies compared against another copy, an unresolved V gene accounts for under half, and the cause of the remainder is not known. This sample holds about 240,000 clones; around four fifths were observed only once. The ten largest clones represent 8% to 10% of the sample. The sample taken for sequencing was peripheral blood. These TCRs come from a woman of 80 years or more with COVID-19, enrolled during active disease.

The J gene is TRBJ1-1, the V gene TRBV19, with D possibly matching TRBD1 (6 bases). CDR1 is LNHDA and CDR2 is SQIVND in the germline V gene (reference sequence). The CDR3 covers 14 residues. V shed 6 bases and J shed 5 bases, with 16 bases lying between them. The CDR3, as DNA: TGTGCCAGTAGCCCCAGGGGAAGAGGGACTGAAGCTTTCTTT. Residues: CASSPRGRGTEAFF.

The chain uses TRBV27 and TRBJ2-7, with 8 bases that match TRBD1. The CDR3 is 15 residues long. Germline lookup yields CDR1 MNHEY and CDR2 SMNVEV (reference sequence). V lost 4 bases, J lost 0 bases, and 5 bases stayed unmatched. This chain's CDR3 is CASSYRTGNSYEQYF. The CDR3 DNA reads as TGTGCCAGCAGTTACAGGACAGGGAACTCCTACGAGCAGTACTTC.

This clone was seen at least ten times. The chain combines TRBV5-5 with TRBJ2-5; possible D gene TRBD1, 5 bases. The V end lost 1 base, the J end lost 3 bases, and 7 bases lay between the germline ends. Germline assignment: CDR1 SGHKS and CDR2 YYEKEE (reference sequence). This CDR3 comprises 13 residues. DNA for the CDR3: TGTGCCAGCAGCTTGCCAGGGAAAGAGACCCAGTACTTC. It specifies CASSLPGKETQYF. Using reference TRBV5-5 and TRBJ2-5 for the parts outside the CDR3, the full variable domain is DAGVTQSPTHLIKTRGQQVTLRCSPISGHKSVSWYQQVLGQGPQFIFQYYEKEERGRGNFPDRFSARQFPNYSSELNVNALLLGDSALYLCASSLPGKETQYFGPGTRLLVL.

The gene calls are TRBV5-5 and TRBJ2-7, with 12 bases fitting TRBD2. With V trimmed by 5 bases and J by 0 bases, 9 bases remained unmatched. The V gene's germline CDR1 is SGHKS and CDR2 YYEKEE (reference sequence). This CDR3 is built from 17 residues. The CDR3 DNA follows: TGTGCCAGCAGATATCGTGGACTAGCGGGAAGCTCCTACGAGCAGTACTTC. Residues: CASRYRGLAGSSYEQYF.

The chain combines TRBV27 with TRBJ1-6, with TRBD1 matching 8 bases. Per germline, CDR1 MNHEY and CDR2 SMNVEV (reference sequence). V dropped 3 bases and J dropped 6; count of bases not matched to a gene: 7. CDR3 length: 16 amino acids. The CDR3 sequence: CASSFDRGLPNSPLHF. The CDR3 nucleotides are TGTGCCAGCAGTTTCGACAGGGGCCTGCCTAATTCACCCCTCCACTTT.

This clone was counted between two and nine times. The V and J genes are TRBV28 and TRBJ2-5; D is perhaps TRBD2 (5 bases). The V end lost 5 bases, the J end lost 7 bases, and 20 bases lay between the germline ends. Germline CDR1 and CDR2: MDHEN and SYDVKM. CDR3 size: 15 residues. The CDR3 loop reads CASSRAPEGVGTQYF. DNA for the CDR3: TGTGCCAGCAGTAGGGCTCCCGAGGGTGTTGGGACCCAGTACTTC.

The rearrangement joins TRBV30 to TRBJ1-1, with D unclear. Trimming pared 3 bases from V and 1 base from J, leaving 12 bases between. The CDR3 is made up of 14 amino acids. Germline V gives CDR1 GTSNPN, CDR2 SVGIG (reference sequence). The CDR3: CAWRQTPGNTEAFF. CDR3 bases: TGTGCCTGGAGACAAACCCCGGGGAACACTGAAGCTTTCTTT.

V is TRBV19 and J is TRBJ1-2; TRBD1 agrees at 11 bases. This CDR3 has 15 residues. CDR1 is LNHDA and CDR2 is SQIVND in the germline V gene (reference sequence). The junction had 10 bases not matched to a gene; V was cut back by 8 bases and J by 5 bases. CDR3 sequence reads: CASRIGQGASYGYTF. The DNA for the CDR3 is TGTGCCAGTCGCATTGGACAGGGGGCTAGTTATGGCTACACCTTC.

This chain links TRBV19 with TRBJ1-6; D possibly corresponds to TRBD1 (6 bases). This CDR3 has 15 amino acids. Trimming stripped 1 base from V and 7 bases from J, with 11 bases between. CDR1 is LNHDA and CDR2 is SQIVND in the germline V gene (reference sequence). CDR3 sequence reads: CASSIGGGANSPLHF. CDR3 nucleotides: TGTGCCAGTAGTATAGGAGGGGGGGCAAATTCACCCCTCCACTTT.

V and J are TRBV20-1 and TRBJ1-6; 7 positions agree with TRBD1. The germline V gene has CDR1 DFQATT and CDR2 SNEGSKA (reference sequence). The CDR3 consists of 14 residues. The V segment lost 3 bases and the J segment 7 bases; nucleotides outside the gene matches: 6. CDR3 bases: TGCAGTGCTAGTGGAGACAGGGACAATTCACCCCTCCACTTT. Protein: CSASGDRDNSPLHF.

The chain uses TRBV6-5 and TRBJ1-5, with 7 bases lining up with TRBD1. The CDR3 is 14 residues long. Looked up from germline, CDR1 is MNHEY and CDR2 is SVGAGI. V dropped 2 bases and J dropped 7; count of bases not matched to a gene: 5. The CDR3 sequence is CASSYLQGSQPQHF. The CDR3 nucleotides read TGTGCCAGCAGTTACCTACAGGGGAGCCAGCCCCAGCATTTT.

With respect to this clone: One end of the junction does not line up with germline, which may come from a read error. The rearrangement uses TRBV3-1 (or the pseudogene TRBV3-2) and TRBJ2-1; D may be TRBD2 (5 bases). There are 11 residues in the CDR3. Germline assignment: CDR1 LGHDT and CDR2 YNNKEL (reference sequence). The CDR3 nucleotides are TGTGCCAGCAGTCAAGCGGATGAGCAGTTCTTC. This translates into CASSQADEQFF.

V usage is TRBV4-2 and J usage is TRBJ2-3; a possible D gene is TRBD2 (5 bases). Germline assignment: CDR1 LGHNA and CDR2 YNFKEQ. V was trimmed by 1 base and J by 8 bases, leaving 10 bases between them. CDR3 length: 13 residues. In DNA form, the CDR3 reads TGTGCCAGCAGCCAAGTTTCGGACTTTACGCAGTATTTT. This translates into CASSQVSDFTQYF.

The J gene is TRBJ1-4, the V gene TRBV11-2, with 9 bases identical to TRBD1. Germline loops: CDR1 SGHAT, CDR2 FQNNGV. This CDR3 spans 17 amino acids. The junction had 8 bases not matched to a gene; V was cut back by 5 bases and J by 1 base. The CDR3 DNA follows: TGTGCCAGCAGCCCCACAGGGGGCAAAGGAACTAATGAAAAACTGTTTTTT. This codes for CASSPTGGKGTNEKLFF.

CDR3 sequence (DNA): TGTGCCAGCAGTTCTAGTTGGGAGACCCAGTACTTC. Its translation: CASSSSWETQYF. The gene calls are TRBV2 and TRBJ2-5, with D uncertain. The CDR3 loop spans 12 amino acids. CDR1 and CDR2 (germline): SNHLY, FYNNEI. Trimming took 5 bases from V and 5 from J, leaving 9 bases between them.

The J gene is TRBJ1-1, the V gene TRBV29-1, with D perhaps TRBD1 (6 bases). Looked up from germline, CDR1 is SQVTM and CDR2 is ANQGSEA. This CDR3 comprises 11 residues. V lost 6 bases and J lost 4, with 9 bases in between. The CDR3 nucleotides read TGCAGCGTGGGGGACACCACTGAAGCTTTCTTT. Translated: CSVGDTTEAFF.